This is a list of T cell receptor beta chains from one sample in a study of blood T cell repertoires in COVID-19. The assay was immunoSEQ multiplex PCR, and TCRdb's table has in-frame clones only and misses some. The sample contains more than 400,000 clones, 80% to 90% of which appear only once. The sequenced material came from peripheral blood. All receptors derive from a human donor in a cohort sampled during active COVID-19. CDR3s include the opening cysteine and the closing phenylalanine or tryptophan. A D gene is named only where the DNA matches it firmly. Size is stated for part of the rows, as once, few or many counts, or as a class when the clone is expanded.

TRBV10-3	TRBJ1-1	.	13	.	CAISESSDTEAFF	TGTGCCATCAGTGAGTCGAGTGACACTGAAGCTTTCTTT
TRBV4-1	TRBJ1-1	.	14	TRBD1	CASSQGQGDTEAFF	TGCGCCAGCAGCCAAGGACAGGGGGACACTGAAGCTTTCTTT
TRBV6-5	TRBJ1-3	.	15	.	CASSIRDPASGTIYF	TGTGCCAGCAGTATACGGGACCCAGCTAGCGGCACCATATATTTT
TRBV19	TRBJ2-1	.	12	TRBD2	CASRGLANEQFF	TGTGCCAGTAGGGGACTAGCGAATGAGCAGTTCTTC
TRBV2	TRBJ1-2	.	14	.	CASEVTGLLDGYTF	TGTGCCAGCGAAGTTACAGGGTTATTGGATGGCTACACCTTC
TRBV18	TRBJ2-7	.	16	TRBD2	CASSPPGTSGSVEQYF	TGTGCCAGCTCACCACCAGGGACTAGCGGGAGCGTCGAGCAGTACTTC
TRBV5-1	TRBJ2-2	.	14	TRBD1	CASSFQTGPGELFF	TGCGCCAGCAGCTTTCAGACAGGGCCCGGGGAGCTGTTTTTT
TRBV7-9	TRBJ2-7	.	15	.	CASSLTGGHTYEQYF	TGTGCCAGCAGCTTAACTGGGGGACACACCTACGAGCAGTACTTC
TRBV2	TRBJ2-3	.	15	.	CASSVVGGGADTQYF	TGTGCCAGCAGTGTGGTCGGAGGGGGCGCAGATACGCAGTATTTT
TRBV4-3	TRBJ2-3	.	14	.	CASSQGTETYTQYF	TGCGCCAGCAGCCAAGGGACAGAGACCTATACGCAGTATTTT
TRBV19	TRBJ1-1	.	13	.	CASSIMNFAEAFF	TGTGCCAGTAGTATAATGAACTTCGCTGAAGCTTTCTTT
TRBV9	TRBJ2-1	.	15	TRBD2	CASSPARTSYNEQFF	TGTGCCAGCAGCCCGGCTCGGACTAGCTACAATGAGCAGTTCTTC
TRBV7-3	TRBJ1-2	once	15	.	CASSLTRTANYGYTF	TGTGCCAGCAGCTTAACCCGGACAGCTAACTATGGCTACACCTTC
TRBV5-1	TRBJ2-1	.	14	.	CASSLISRDNEQFF	TGCGCCAGCAGCTTGATCAGCAGGGACAATGAGCAGTTCTTC
TRBV24-1	TRBJ1-1	.	16	.	CATSDFGFGGNTEAFF	TGTGCCACCAGTGATTTCGGGTTCGGGGGGAACACTGAAGCTTTCTTT
TRBV18	TRBJ2-3	.	18	.	CASSPWTASAMSTDTQYF	TGTGCCAGCTCACCTTGGACAGCGAGTGCTATGAGCACAGATACGCAGTATTTT
TRBV5-4	TRBJ1-1	.	14	TRBD1	CASTRTGGETEAFF	TGTGCCAGCACCCGGACAGGGGGCGAAACTGAAGCTTTCTTT
TRBV29-1	TRBJ1-4	.	14	.	CSVQVEGGNEKLFF	TGCAGCGTTCAAGTCGAGGGTGGTAATGAAAAACTGTTTTTT
TRBV6-4	TRBJ2-1	.	15	TRBD2	CASRPGTSGYNEQFF	TGTGCCAGCAGACCCGGGACTAGCGGATACAATGAGCAGTTCTTC
TRBV28	TRBJ2-7	.	15	TRBD2	CASSPRGGAAYEQYF	TGTGCCAGCAGTCCAAGGGGAGGGGCTGCCTACGAGCAGTACTTC
TRBV2	TRBJ1-1	.	17	TRBD1	CASRVQQGATRNTEAFF	TGTGCCAGCCGAGTTCAACAGGGGGCGACTCGAAACACTGAAGCTTTCTTT
TRBV9	TRBJ2-1	.	16	TRBD2	CASSVAFSGGHNEQFF	TGTGCCAGCAGCGTAGCTTTCAGCGGGGGACACAATGAGCAGTTCTTC
TRBV27	TRBJ2-7	few	15	.	CASINTGTWAYEQYF	TGTGCCAGCATTAACACCGGGACTTGGGCCTACGAGCAGTACTTC